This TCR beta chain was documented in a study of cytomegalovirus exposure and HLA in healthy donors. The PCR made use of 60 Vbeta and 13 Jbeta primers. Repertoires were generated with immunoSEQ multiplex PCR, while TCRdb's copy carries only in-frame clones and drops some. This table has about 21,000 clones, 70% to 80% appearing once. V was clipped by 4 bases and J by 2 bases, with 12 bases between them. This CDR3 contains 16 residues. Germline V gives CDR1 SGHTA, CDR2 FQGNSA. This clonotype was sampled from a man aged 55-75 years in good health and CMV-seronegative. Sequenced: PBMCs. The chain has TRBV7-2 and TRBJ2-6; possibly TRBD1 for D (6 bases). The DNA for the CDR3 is TGTGCCAGCAGCTCCAATTACAGGGCTGGGGCCAACGTCCTGACTTTC. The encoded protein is CASSSNYRAGANVLTF.